One TCR beta chain is described in this entry. Its specificity is unknown. PCR primers comprised 60 Vbeta and 13 Jbeta primers. How the authors handled the data: In a later analysis, the count reached about 75 million unique TCR beta chains, with about 9.9 million shared. TCRdb's copy holds only in-frame clones and misses some; the assay was immunoSEQ multiplex PCR. V and J calls and clone size are given by that table; D and trimming were obtained from the DNA. The top ten clones hold approximately 23% of a sample with 60,000 to 70,000 clones, 65% to 75% of them seen once. The sample belongs to a study of cytomegalovirus exposure and HLA in healthy donors. Study findings and constraints: A previous analysis found most TCR beta V segments productive roughly 87% or roughly 30% of the time.

Trimming removed 7 bases at V and 11 bases at J, with 12 bases between. Germline CDR1 is SQVTM and CDR2 is ANQGSEA. This CDR3 comprises 10 residues. The TCR was taken from a man over 45 in good health and CMV-seropositive. J is TRBJ2-1 and V is TRBV29-1; no clear D. Sequenced: PBMCs. The CDR3 protein is CSAIGEQQFF. CDR3 sequence (DNA): TGCAGCGCCATAGGAGAGCAGCAGTTCTTC.